Shown below are 25 T cell receptor beta chains from a single sample sequenced in a study of shared clonotypes between healthy human individuals. TCRdb keeps only in-frame clones here, not all; method: immunoSEQ multiplex PCR. The sample holds around 1,900,000 clones; 85% to 95% are singletons and the top ten take approximately 1.7%. Positively selected for CCR7, the CD45RO-negative cells used as naive CD8 cells excluded terminally differentiated effector memory CD45RA+ cells. The specimen was naive CD8+ T cells from PBMCs. These receptors came from a young man in good health. Some clones in this sample may be carry-over from other donors' samples.

The count of this clone is one. Other DNA sequences in the sample encode the same CDR3. The chain has TRBV6-6 and TRBJ2-1; D is unresolved. Germline CDR1 reads MNHNY; CDR2 reads SVGAGI (reference sequence). The CDR3 covers 13 residues. V lost 0 bases to trimming and J lost 6 bases, with 6 bases between them. Written as DNA, the CDR3 is TGTGCCAGCAGTTACTCACCCGGCAATGAGCAGTTCTTC. It translates to CASSYSPGNEQFF.

The chain combines TRBV15 with TRBJ2-5, with 8 bases matching TRBD2. The CDR3 has 16 residues. Germline CDR1 reads LNHNV; CDR2 reads YYDKDF (reference sequence). Trimming took 0 bases from V and 5 from J; bases not matched to a gene: 8. The CDR3 is CATSRETGSGKETQYF. The CDR3 DNA sequence: TGTGCCACCAGCAGAGAGACGGGTAGCGGGAAGGAGACCCAGTACTTC.

V and J are TRBV27 and TRBJ1-2; 10 bases agree with TRBD1. CDR3 length: 17 amino acids. Trimming took 0 bases from V and 4 from J; bases not matched to a gene: 8. Germline CDR1 MNHEY, CDR2 SMNVEV (reference sequence). CDR3 residues: CASSLSVGDRGTYGYTF. CDR3 nucleotide sequence: TGTGCCAGCAGTTTATCCGTTGGGGACAGGGGCACCTATGGCTACACCTTC.

Remarks on this clone: The same CDR3 can be traced to other DNA sequences in this sample. The chain has TRBV28 and TRBJ2-7; D possibly matches TRBD1 or TRBD2 (6 bases each). The CDR3 is 14 residues long. Germline assignment: CDR1 MDHEN and CDR2 SYDVKM. Trimming took 2 bases from V and 5 from J, leaving 13 bases between them. In DNA, the CDR3 is TGTGCCAGCAGTTTAGCCGGGGGCGGCAACGAGCAGTACTTC. The encoded protein is CASSLAGGGNEQYF. The full variable domain, in which reference TRBV28 and TRBJ2-7 provide the parts outside the CDR3, is DVKVTQSSRYLVKRTGEKVFLECVQDMDHENMFWYRQDPGLGLRLIYFSYDVKMKEKGDIPEGYSVSREKKERFSLILESASTNQTSMYLCASSLAGGGNEQYFGPGTRLTVT.

The chain combines TRBV2 with TRBJ1-1, with D perhaps matching TRBD1 (5 bases). The germline V gene has CDR1 SNHLY and CDR2 FYNNEI. V was shortened by 0 bases and J by 6 bases, with 11 bases between the two germline ends. The CDR3 extends over 14 amino acids. The CDR3 DNA sequence: TGTGCCAGCAGTGAAGCGGGCGCGACAGCTGAAGCTTTCTTT. Translating it yields CASSEAGATAEAFF. Drawing the rest from reference TRBV2 and TRBJ1-1, the complete variable domain is EPEVTQTPSHQVTQMGQEVILRCVPISNHLYFYWYRQILGQKVEFLVSFYNNEISEKSEIFDDQFSVERPDGSNFTLKIRSTKLEDSAMYFCASSEAGATAEAFFGQGTRLTVV.

The V gene is TRBV27, the J gene TRBJ2-7; 12 nucleotides line up with TRBD2. Germline CDR1 MNHEY, CDR2 SMNVEV (reference sequence). CDR3 length: 14 residues. The ends lost 6 bases at V and 4 bases at J; junction bases unmatched: 4. The CDR3 loop reads CASSVTSGRYEQYF. The CDR3 DNA follows: TGTGCCAGCAGCGTGACTAGCGGGAGATACGAGCAGTACTTC.

The chain combines TRBV7-8 with TRBJ2-4; 9 nucleotides match TRBD1. The trim removed 5 bases at V and 5 bases at J, leaving 7 bases unmatched. The germline gives CDR1 SGHVS, CDR2 FQNEAQ. The CDR3 has 15 amino acids. CDR3 residues: CASSTSGQGQNIQYF. DNA of the CDR3: TGTGCCAGCAGCACGTCGGGACAGGGACAAAACATTCAGTACTTC. Drawing the rest from reference TRBV7-8 and TRBJ2-4, the complete variable domain is GAGVSQSPRYKVAKRGQDVALRCDPISGHVSLFWYQQALGQGPEFLTYFQNEAQLDKSGLPSDRFFAERPEGSVSTLKIQRTQQEDSAVYLCASSTSGQGQNIQYFGAGTRLSVL.

V and J are TRBV7-9 and TRBJ2-7, with TRBD1 matching over 7 bases. CDR3 length: 15 residues. V shed 1 base and J 5 bases; nucleotides not matched to a gene: 8. Germline V gene data show CDR1 as SEHNR and CDR2 as FQNEAQ (reference sequence). CDR3: CASSLGGTAGDEQYF. CDR3 DNA: TGTGCCAGCAGCTTAGGGGGGACAGCCGGGGACGAGCAGTACTTC.

This clone was seen just once. The sample carries other DNA sequences with the same CDR3. This sequence joins TRBV29-1 and TRBJ2-7; either TRBD1 or TRBD2 may supply D (5 bases each). Germline CDR1 is SQVTM and CDR2 is ANQGSEA. The CDR3 extends over 13 amino acids. The V end was cut by 6 bases, the J end by 0 bases, with 12 bases between. CDR3 loop: CSVTGTSSYEQYF. CDR3 nucleotides: TGCAGCGTCACCGGGACGAGCTCCTACGAGCAGTACTTC.

This clone was recorded a few times. The genes are TRBV13 and TRBJ2-2, with D perhaps TRBD1 (5 bases). Trimming cost V 3 bases and J 7 bases, with 12 bases left between them. In germline, CDR1 is PRHDT, CDR2 FYEKMQ (reference sequence). This CDR3 contains 14 residues. CDR3 coding DNA: TGTGCCAGCAGCTTCGGCAGGGAAGGCGGGGAGCTGTTTTTT. It translates to CASSFGREGGELFF. The full variable domain, rest sourced from reference TRBV13 and TRBJ2-2, is AAGVIQSPRHLIKEKRETATLKCYPIPRHDTVYWYQQGPGQDPQFLISFYEKMQSDKGSIPDRFSAQQFSDYHSELNMSSLELGDSALYFCASSFGREGGELFFGEGSRLTVL.

This chain connects TRBV11-3 to TRBJ1-2; TRBD1 aligns across 10 bases. The V gene end was trimmed by 3 bases and the J gene end by 8 bases; junction bases not matched to a gene: 15. Germline V gives CDR1 SGHNT, CDR2 YENEEA. This CDR3 region has 17 residues. CDR3 amino acids: CASSFLRPRGDRGGYTF. As DNA, the CDR3 is TGTGCCAGCAGCTTCCTTCGTCCTCGTGGGGACAGGGGAGGCTACACCTTC.

The chain employs TRBV11-2 and TRBJ2-1; tentatively, D is TRBD1 (6 bases). CDR3 length: 17 amino acids. The V end lost 0 bases, the J end lost 4 bases, and 16 bases lay between the germline ends. CDR1 is SGHAT and CDR2 is FQNNGV in the germline V gene. This CDR3 is CASSLEGSTGGYNEQFF. The CDR3, as DNA: TGTGCCAGCAGCTTAGAAGGGTCGACAGGCGGATACAATGAGCAGTTCTTC.

This chain joins TRBV5-4 and TRBJ1-1; TRBD1 aligns across 8 bases. CDR1 is SGHNT and CDR2 is YYREEE in the germline V gene (reference sequence). After removal of 2 bases from V and 4 bases from J, the junction contained 1 base not matched to a gene. The CDR3 is 13 amino acids. In DNA, the CDR3 is TGTGCCAGCAGCTTCAGGGGGCGCACTGAAGCTTTCTTT. It specifies CASSFRGRTEAFF.

The chain employs TRBV6-4 and TRBJ2-1; 12 bases fit TRBD2. Losses at the gene ends were 8 bases for V and 6 bases for J; bases not matched to a gene: 14. Germline assignment: CDR1 MRHNA and CDR2 SNTAGT. This CDR3 is built from 17 residues. The CDR3 region has the DNA TGTGCCAGCTCTTCCCACCCTAGCGGGAGGGCCGGCAATGAGCAGTTCTTC. It is translated as CASSSHPSGRAGNEQFF.

The chain couples TRBV7-9 to TRBJ2-1, with a possible D match to TRBD1 (6 bases). The germline CDR1 and CDR2 sequences are SEHNR and FQNEAQ (reference sequence). The CDR3 length is 14 residues. The V and J ends lost 6 bases and 5 bases respectively, with 14 bases between them. CDR3 residues: CASSSTGIHNEQFF. The CDR3 DNA is TGTGCCAGCAGTTCTACAGGGATCCACAATGAGCAGTTCTTC.

This chain connects TRBV5-8 to TRBJ2-5; no firm D call. The CDR3 is 14 residues long. Trimming shortened V by 9 bases and J by 5 bases, and 20 bases separated the two germline ends. Germline values: CDR1 SGHTS, CDR2 YDEGEE. This chain's CDR3 is CATQIGFGLETQYF. Here the CDR3 DNA reads TGTGCCACCCAGATTGGGTTCGGGCTGGAGACCCAGTACTTC.

The chain couples TRBV19 to TRBJ2-1; D is perhaps TRBD1 (5 bases). CDR1 is LNHDA and CDR2 is SQIVND in the germline V gene (reference sequence). Trimming took off 5 bases at V and 6 bases at J, with 11 bases between the two ends. The CDR3 is 13 residues long. The DNA of the CDR3 is TGTGCCAGTAGTTGGACACCTGGCAATGAGCAGTTCTTC. It is translated as CASSWTPGNEQFF. The whole variable domain, filled in from reference TRBV19 and TRBJ2-1, reads DGGITQSPKYLFRKEGQNVTLSCEQNLNHDAMYWYRQDPGQGLRLIYYSQIVNDFQKGDIAEGYSVSREKKESFPLTVTSAQKNPTAFYLCASSWTPGNEQFFGPGTRLTVL.

The chain recombines TRBV7-2 with TRBJ1-5, with a tentative D call TRBD1 (5 bases). This CDR3 has 14 residues. Germline assignment: CDR1 SGHTA and CDR2 FQGNSA. V lost 4 bases and J lost 7, with 14 bases in between. CDR3 nucleotide sequence: TGTGCCAGCAGCTGGGCCCAGGGAAACCAGCCCCAGCATTTT. Amino acid sequence: CASSWAQGNQPQHF.

V is TRBV7-2 and J is TRBJ1-2; D uncertain. The CDR3 loop spans 13 amino acids. Looked up from germline, CDR1 is SGHTA and CDR2 is FQGNSA. V gave up 1 base and J gave up 8 bases, with 11 bases separating them. In DNA, the CDR3 is TGTGCCAGCAGCTTAGACACCCGGTGGGGCTACACCTTC. This gives the protein CASSLDTRWGYTF.

The chain recombines TRBV7-8 with TRBJ2-1, with 13 bases identical to TRBD2. V trimming: 3 bases; J trimming: 4 bases; junction bases outside the gene matches: 9. Germline loops: CDR1 SGHVS, CDR2 FQNEAQ. The CDR3 runs to 18 residues. CDR3 bases: TGTGCCAGCAGCTTCCTAACTAGCGGGAGGGCCGGTTACAATGAGCAGTTCTTC. Protein: CASSFLTSGRAGYNEQFF.

The chain uses TRBV27 and TRBJ2-3; weak D call: TRBD1 (7 bases). Deletions cut 5 bases from V and 0 bases from J, with 15 bases between. Germline lookup yields CDR1 MNHEY and CDR2 SMNVEV (reference sequence). CDR3 length: 16 residues. This chain's CDR3 is CASSPQTGTSTDTQYF. Here the CDR3 DNA reads TGTGCCAGCAGTCCTCAGACAGGGACTAGCACAGATACGCAGTATTTT.

In regard to this clone: Different DNA sequences within this sample yield the same CDR3. The chain uses TRBV11-2 and TRBJ2-3; D is undetermined. This CDR3 has 12 amino acids. The V end lost 3 bases, the J end lost 5 bases, and 6 bases lay between the germline ends. Germline V gene lookup returns CDR1 SGHAT and CDR2 FQNNGV. The CDR3 region has the DNA TGTGCCAGCAGCTTGGAAAGAGATACGCAGTATTTT. This translates into CASSLERDTQYF.

V is TRBV5-8 and J is TRBJ1-1, with D unclear. Trimming left V 2 bases short and J 0 bases short, with 8 bases between. The CDR3 length is 14 residues. The germline V gene encodes CDR1 SGHTS and CDR2 YDEGEE. The CDR3 loop is CASSFPSVNTEAFF. As DNA, the CDR3 is TGTGCCAGCAGCTTCCCCTCCGTGAACACTGAAGCTTTCTTT.

The rearrangement joins TRBV27 to TRBJ1-2; weak D call: TRBD1 (5 bases). Germline CDR1 reads MNHEY; CDR2 reads SMNVEV (reference sequence). The CDR3 extends over 13 amino acids. Trimming removed 1 base from V and 8 bases from J, with 11 bases in between. The CDR3 nucleotides read TGTGCCAGCAGTTTATACGGGGCGCCAGGCTACACCTTC. This gives the protein CASSLYGAPGYTF.

The J gene is TRBJ1-1, the V gene TRBV5-4; possibly TRBD1 for D (5 bases). The CDR3 has 13 amino acids. Trimming took 4 bases from V and 4 from J, leaving 11 bases between them. CDR1 and CDR2 (germline): SGHNT, YYREEE (reference sequence). The CDR3 sequence is CASSPEGSTEAFF. CDR3 DNA: TGTGCCAGCAGCCCCGAGGGGAGCACTGAAGCTTTCTTT.